These 20 T cell receptor beta chains were sequenced from one sample in a study of cytomegalovirus exposure and HLA in healthy donors. Primers: 60 Vbeta forward and 13 Jbeta reverse. Some clones are missing from TCRdb's copy, which holds only in-frame ones; the method was immunoSEQ multiplex PCR. The data show around 150,000 clones, approximately 88% seen once. Sequences were obtained from PBMCs. The source of these receptors is a woman in her twenties or thirties in good health and CMV-seronegative.

CDR3 region: CASSSPRGEETQYF. The CDR3 coding sequence is TGTGCCAGCAGCTCCCCCAGGGGGGAAGAGACCCAGTACTTC. J is TRBJ2-5 and V is TRBV5-4; D might be TRBD1 (7 bases). In germline, CDR1 is SGHNT, CDR2 YYREEE (reference sequence). The CDR3 has 14 amino acids. Trimming shortened V by 3 bases and J by 3 bases, and 12 bases separated the two germline ends.

The chain employs TRBV9 and TRBJ2-4; a possible D gene is TRBD2 (7 bases). CDR1 and CDR2 (germline): SGDLS, YYNGEE. The CDR3 length is 15 residues. Trimming stripped 0 bases from V and 5 bases from J, with 12 bases between. CDR3: CASSVGGGGQNIQYF. The CDR3 nucleotides are TGTGCCAGCAGCGTAGGAGGGGGGGGCCAAAACATTCAGTACTTC. Full variable domain (remainder filled in from reference TRBV9 and TRBJ2-4): DSGVTQTPKHLITATGQRVTLRCSPRSGDLSVYWYQQSLDQGLQFLIQYYNGEERAKGNILERFSAQQFPDLHSELNLSSLELGDSALYFCASSVGGGGQNIQYFGAGTRLSVL.

The rearrangement joins TRBV6-5 to TRBJ2-2; 10 bases fit TRBD2. The junction had 2 bases not matched to a gene; V was cut back by 2 bases and J by 5 bases. Per the germline V gene, CDR1 is MNHEY and CDR2 is SVGAGI. There are 15 residues in the CDR3. The CDR3, as DNA: TGTGCCAGCAGTTACGAGACTAGCGGGACCGGGGAGCTGTTTTTT. Protein: CASSYETSGTGELFF.

This chain uses TRBV19 with TRBJ2-7, with D unclear. Germline V gives CDR1 LNHDA, CDR2 SQIVND (reference sequence). Trimming shortened V by 5 bases and J by 3 bases, and 11 bases separated the two germline ends. This CDR3 contains 13 residues. CDR3 in amino acids: CASSRREFYEQYF. The CDR3 nucleotides are TGTGCCAGTAGTCGCCGCGAGTTCTACGAGCAGTACTTC.

Concerning this clone: Additional DNA sequences in this sample encode the identical CDR3. The chain links TRBV2 to TRBJ1-6, with a possible D match to TRBD1 (6 bases). This CDR3 region has 15 residues. Germline values: CDR1 SNHLY, CDR2 FYNNEI. Trimming shortened V by 6 bases and J by 5 bases, and 14 bases separated the two germline ends. The CDR3 region is CASSPDRSNNSPLHF. CDR3 DNA sequence: TGTGCCAGCAGCCCGGACAGATCTAATAATTCACCCCTCCACTTT. Variable domain in full (rest from reference TRBV2 and TRBJ1-6): EPEVTQTPSHQVTQMGQEVILRCVPISNHLYFYWYRQILGQKVEFLVSFYNNEISEKSEIFDDQFSVERPDGSNFTLKIRSTKLEDSAMYFCASSPDRSNNSPLHFGNGTRLTVT.

This chain joins TRBV27 and TRBJ1-4, with D unclear. The CDR3 loop spans 13 amino acids. Trimming left V 3 bases short and J 5 bases short, with 7 bases between. Germline CDR1 is MNHEY and CDR2 is SMNVEV (reference sequence). The CDR3 is CASSFSGNEKLFF. Here the CDR3 DNA reads TGTGCCAGCAGTTTTTCCGGGAATGAAAAACTGTTTTTT.

This clone was seen more than once but under ten times. V gene TRBV4-3 combines with J gene TRBJ1-2; 8 bases are a match to TRBD1. Germline-derived CDR1 and CDR2 are LGHNA and YSLEER. The CDR3 is 15 residues long. V trimming: 0 bases; J trimming: 7 bases; junction bases outside the gene matches: 7. CDR3 sequence: CASSQEPGTGGGYTF. CDR3 bases: TGCGCCAGCAGCCAAGAGCCCGGGACAGGTGGTGGCTACACCTTC.

J is TRBJ1-2 and V is TRBV5-5; D possibly corresponds to TRBD1 (6 bases). The V gene lost 4 bases and the J gene lost 0 bases, with 13 bases spanning the gap. The germline gives CDR1 SGHKS, CDR2 YYEKEE (reference sequence). CDR3 size: 15 residues. The CDR3, as DNA: TGTGCCAGCAGCCCGGGACATCTAGCTAACTATGGCTACACCTTC. This encodes CASSPGHLANYGYTF.

The chain links TRBV29-1 to TRBJ2-1; 13 bases map to TRBD2. The CDR3 length is 15 residues. V was pared by 5 bases and J by 4 bases, with 5 bases of the junction left unmatched. Germline CDR1 reads SQVTM; CDR2 reads ANQGSEA. The CDR3 bases are TGCAGCGTTTGGGGACTAGCGGGGCGTTACAATGAGCAGTTCTTC. Protein sequence: CSVWGLAGRYNEQFF.

This chain connects TRBV12-5 to TRBJ2-1, with 7 bases that match TRBD2. Germline trimming cut 2 bases from V and 4 bases from J; bases unmatched to any gene: 5. The CDR3 is 15 residues long. Germline loops: CDR1 LGHNT, CDR2 FRNRAP. CDR3: CASGLSSGNYNEQFF. DNA of the CDR3: TGTGCTAGTGGTTTGTCAAGCGGGAATTACAATGAGCAGTTCTTC.

The chain has TRBV4-1 and TRBJ2-2, with TRBD2 matching 11 bases. CDR1 is MGHRA, CDR2 YSYEKL, per germline. J gave up 3 bases and V 6 bases, and 6 bases lay outside the gene matches. The length of the CDR3 is 16 residues. The CDR3 reads CASRILAGGHTGELFF. In nucleotides, the CDR3 is TGCGCCAGCAGGATTCTAGCGGGAGGCCACACCGGGGAGCTGTTTTTT.

The rearrangement links TRBV7-9 to TRBJ2-5; the D is unclear. The CDR3 is 13 residues long. CDR1 is SEHNR, CDR2 FQNEAQ, per germline (reference sequence). The V end was cut by 2 bases, the J end by 5 bases, with 9 bases between. The CDR3 reads CASSLMARETQYF. The CDR3 DNA follows: TGTGCCAGCAGCTTAATGGCGCGGGAGACCCAGTACTTC.

The rearrangement uses TRBV11-3 and TRBJ2-3; tentative D call: TRBD1 (5 bases). The CDR3 has 15 residues. Trimming pared 3 bases from V and 1 base from J, leaving 11 bases between. Per the germline V gene, CDR1 is SGHNT and CDR2 is YENEEA. Here the CDR3 DNA reads TGTGCCAGCAGCTTGAGAGGCAGGGGCACAGATACGCAGTATTTT. Its protein product is CASSLRGRGTDTQYF.

The chain couples TRBV6-1 to TRBJ2-3; 9 bases fit TRBD2. J lost 3 bases, V lost 3 bases, and 4 bases had no gene match. Germline V CDR1 and CDR2: MNHNS, SASEGT. CDR3 length equals 15 residues. Here the CDR3 DNA reads TGTGCCAGCAGTGAGTCTAGCGGGACGACAGATACGCAGTATTTT. Its translation is CASSESSGTTDTQYF.

V is TRBV25-1 and J is TRBJ2-7; D is unclear. Trimming left V 5 bases short and J 3 bases short, with 17 bases between. CDR3 length: 15 residues. From germline, CDR1 is MGHDK and CDR2 SYGVNS. The CDR3 loop is CASSPRWAQNYEQYF. The CDR3 DNA reads TGTGCCAGCAGTCCCCGATGGGCGCAGAACTACGAGCAGTACTTC.

The chain uses TRBV4-3 and TRBJ2-1; 7 bases match TRBD2. The CDR3 sequence is 15 residues long. The trim removed 1 base at V and 6 bases at J, leaving 6 bases unmatched. Germline-derived CDR1 and CDR2 are LGHNA and YSLEER. The CDR3 nucleotides read TGCGCCAGCAGCCAAGGGCAGGGCGGGGGCAATGAGCAGTTCTTC. This translates into CASSQGQGGGNEQFF.

This sequence joins TRBV5-4 and TRBJ2-5, with a tentative D call TRBD2 (6 bases). The CDR3 contains 13 residues. Germline CDR1 reads SGHNT; CDR2 reads YYREEE (reference sequence). V was clipped by 3 bases and J by 5 bases, with 11 bases between them. The CDR3, as DNA: TGTGCCAGCAGCTGGAGGGGCGGGGAGACCCAGTACTTC. Encoded protein: CASSWRGGETQYF.

The J gene is TRBJ2-2, the V gene TRBV5-5; D may be TRBD1 (5 bases). The germline gives CDR1 SGHKS, CDR2 YYEKEE (reference sequence). Trimming took 7 bases from V and 6 from J, leaving 13 bases between them. The CDR3 runs 13 residues. CDR3 sequence: CASGYVRAGELFF. Written as DNA, the CDR3 is TGTGCCAGCGGATATGTCAGGGCCGGGGAGCTGTTTTTT.

The chain joins TRBV19 to TRBJ2-3; no clear D gene. V was pared by 5 bases and J by 5 bases, with 8 bases between. The V gene's germline CDR1 is LNHDA and CDR2 SQIVND (reference sequence). The CDR3 consists of 12 residues. The DNA of the CDR3 is TGTGCCAGTAGTGACAAAATAGATACGCAGTATTTT. It specifies CASSDKIDTQYF.

V is TRBV5-5 and J is TRBJ2-7, with D tentatively TRBD2 (6 bases). The CDR3 has 16 amino acids. The germline gives CDR1 SGHKS, CDR2 YYEKEE (reference sequence). V lost 2 bases to trimming and J lost 0 bases, with 15 bases between them. The CDR3 loop is CASSLKGGDNSYEQYF. The CDR3 DNA reads TGTGCCAGCAGCTTAAAAGGCGGGGATAACTCCTACGAGCAGTACTTC.